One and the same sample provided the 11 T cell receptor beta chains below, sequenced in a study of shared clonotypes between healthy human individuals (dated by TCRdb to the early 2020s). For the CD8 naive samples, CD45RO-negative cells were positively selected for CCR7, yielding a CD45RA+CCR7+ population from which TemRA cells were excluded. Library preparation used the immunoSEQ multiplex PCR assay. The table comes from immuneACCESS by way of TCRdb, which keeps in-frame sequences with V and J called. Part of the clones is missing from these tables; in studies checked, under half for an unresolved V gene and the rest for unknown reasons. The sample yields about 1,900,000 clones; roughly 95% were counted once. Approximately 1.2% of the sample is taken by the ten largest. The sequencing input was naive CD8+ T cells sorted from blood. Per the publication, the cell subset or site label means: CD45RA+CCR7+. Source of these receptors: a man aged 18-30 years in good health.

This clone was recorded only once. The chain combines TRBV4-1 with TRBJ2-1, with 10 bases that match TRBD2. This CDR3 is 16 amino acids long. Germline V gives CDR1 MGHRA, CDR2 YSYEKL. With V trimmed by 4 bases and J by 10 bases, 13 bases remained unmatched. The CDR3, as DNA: TGCGCCAGCAGCCGGACTGGACTAGCGGTCCGCGGAGAGCAGTTCTTC. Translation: CASSRTGLAVRGEQFF.

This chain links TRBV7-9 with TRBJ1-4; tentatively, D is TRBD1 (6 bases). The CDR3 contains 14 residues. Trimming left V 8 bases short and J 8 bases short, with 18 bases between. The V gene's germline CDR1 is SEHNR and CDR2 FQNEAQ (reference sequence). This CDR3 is CASAEQGGGEKLFF. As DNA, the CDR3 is TGTGCCAGCGCCGAACAGGGAGGCGGAGAAAAACTGTTTTTT.

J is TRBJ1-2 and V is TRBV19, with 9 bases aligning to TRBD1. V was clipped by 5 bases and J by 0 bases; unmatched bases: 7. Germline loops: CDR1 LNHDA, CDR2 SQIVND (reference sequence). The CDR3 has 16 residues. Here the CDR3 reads CASSAGQGKSNYGYTF. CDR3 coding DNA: TGTGCCAGTAGTGCGGGACAGGGCAAATCTAACTATGGCTACACCTTC. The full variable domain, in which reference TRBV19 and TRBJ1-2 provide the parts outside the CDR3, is DGGITQSPKYLFRKEGQNVTLSCEQNLNHDAMYWYRQDPGQGLRLIYYSQIVNDFQKGDIAEGYSVSREKKESFPLTVTSAQKNPTAFYLCASSAGQGKSNYGYTFGSGTRLTVV.

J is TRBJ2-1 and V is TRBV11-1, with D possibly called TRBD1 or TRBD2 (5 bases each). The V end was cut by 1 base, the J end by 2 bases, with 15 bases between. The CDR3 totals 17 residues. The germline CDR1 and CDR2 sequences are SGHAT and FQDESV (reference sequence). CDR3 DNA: TGTGCCAGCAGCTTAGAATCCTCGGGGCGCCCCTACAATGAGCAGTTCTTC. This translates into CASSLESSGRPYNEQFF.

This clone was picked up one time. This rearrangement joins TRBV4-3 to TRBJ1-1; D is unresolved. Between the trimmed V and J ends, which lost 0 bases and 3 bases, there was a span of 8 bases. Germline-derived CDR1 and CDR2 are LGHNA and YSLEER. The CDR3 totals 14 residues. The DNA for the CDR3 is TGCGCCAGCAGCCAAGATCGAACCCACACTGAAGCTTTCTTT. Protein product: CASSQDRTHTEAFF.

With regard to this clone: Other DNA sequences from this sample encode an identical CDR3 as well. CDR3 coding DNA: TGTGCCATCAGTGAGTCAGGGGGGCTTACTGAAGCTTTCTTT. Its translation: CAISESGGLTEAFF. This chain uses TRBV10-3 with TRBJ1-1, with D maybe TRBD1 (6 bases). Trimming took off 0 bases at V and 5 bases at J, with 10 bases between the two ends. Germline-derived CDR1 and CDR2 are ENHRY and SYGVKD. This CDR3 is built from 14 residues.

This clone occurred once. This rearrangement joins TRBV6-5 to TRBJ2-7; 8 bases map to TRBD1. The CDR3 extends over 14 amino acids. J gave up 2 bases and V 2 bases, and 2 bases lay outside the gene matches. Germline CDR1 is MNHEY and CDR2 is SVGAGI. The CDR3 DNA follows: TGTGCCAGCAGTTACGACAGGGGCACCTACGAGCAGTACTTC. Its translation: CASSYDRGTYEQYF.

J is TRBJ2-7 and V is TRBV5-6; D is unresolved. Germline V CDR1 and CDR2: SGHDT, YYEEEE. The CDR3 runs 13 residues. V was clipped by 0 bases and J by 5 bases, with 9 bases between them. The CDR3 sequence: CASSLELSNEQYF. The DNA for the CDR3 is TGTGCCAGCAGCTTGGAGCTCAGCAACGAGCAGTACTTC. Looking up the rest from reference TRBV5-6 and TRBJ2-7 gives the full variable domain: DAGVTQSPTHLIKTRGQQVTLRCSPKSGHDTVSWYQQALGQGPQFIFQYYEEEERQRGNFPDRFSGHQFPNYSSELNVNALLLGDSALYLCASSLELSNEQYFGPGTRLTVT.

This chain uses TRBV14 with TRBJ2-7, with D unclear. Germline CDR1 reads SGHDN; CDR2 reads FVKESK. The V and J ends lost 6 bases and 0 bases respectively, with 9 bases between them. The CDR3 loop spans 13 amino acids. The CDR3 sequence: CASSYGVSYEQYF. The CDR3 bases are TGTGCCAGCAGTTATGGCGTCTCCTACGAGCAGTACTTC.

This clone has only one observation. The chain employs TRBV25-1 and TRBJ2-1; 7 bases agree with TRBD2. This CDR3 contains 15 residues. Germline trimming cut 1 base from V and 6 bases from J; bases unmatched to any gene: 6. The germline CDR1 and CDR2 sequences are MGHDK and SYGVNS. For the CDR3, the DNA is TGTGCCAGCAGTGAATTGGGAGGGACTCGCAATGAGCAGTTCTTC. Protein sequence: CASSELGGTRNEQFF.

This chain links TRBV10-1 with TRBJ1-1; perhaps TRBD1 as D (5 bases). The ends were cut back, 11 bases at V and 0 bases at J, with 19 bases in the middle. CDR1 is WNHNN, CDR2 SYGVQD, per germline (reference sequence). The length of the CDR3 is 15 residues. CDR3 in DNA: TGCGCCGATGGGGGGGAGGTGGACCTGAACACTGAAGCTTTCTTT. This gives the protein CADGGEVDLNTEAFF.